The clone carrying this T cell receptor beta chain has more than one count but fewer than ten. Its antigen is not known. Samples came from axillary lymph nodes draining the breast cancer. The data stem from a study of breast tumors, draining lymph nodes, adjacent tissues. Regarding the study as a whole: The lymph node origin of tumor T cells was framed as consistent with a hypothesis, not demonstrated. Tumors had less TCR diversity than lymph nodes, more than nontumor tissue. Luminal-like breast cancer showed significantly higher tumor–nontumor repertoire similarity than basal-like. Most tumor T cells seemingly derive from lymph node, then expand in tumor.

This CDR3 contains 15 residues. The ends lost 1 base at V and 4 bases at J; junction bases unmatched: 3. Germline V gene lookup returns CDR1 SGHNT and CDR2 YENEEA. TCRdb reprocessed the multiplex PCR reads via MiXCR and lists one record per CDR3 protein. Among 200,000 to 250,000 distinct CDR3 sequences, about 30% were seen once, and the ten largest hold about 1.4%. The specimen was axillary lymph node tissue. The receptor was derived from a female donor with breast cancer. Some clones in this sample may be carry-over from other donors' samples. The genes are TRBV11-3 and TRBJ2-4; 8 bases align to TRBD1. The CDR3 region is CASSLGQGRKNIQYF. Here the CDR3 DNA reads TGTGCCAGCAGCTTAGGACAGGGGAGAAAAAACATTCAGTACTTC.